This T cell receptor beta chain was identified in a study of T cells in Graves' hyperthyroidism and ophthalmopathy. The investigators amplified TCR beta CDR3 regions from RNA transcripts. First-round RT-PCR of the TCR CDR3 relied on the HTBI primer set. TCRdb passed the multiplex PCR reads through MiXCR, listing each CDR3 protein once. Found here are 480,000 or so distinct CDR3 sequences, about 45% of them singletons; the top ten hold roughly 45%. Trimming stripped 5 bases from V and 0 bases from J, with 8 bases between. The V gene's germline CDR1 is SEHNR and CDR2 FQNEAQ (reference sequence). The CDR3 has 14 amino acids. Patients were excluded for uncontrolled infection, other autoimmune disease, pregnancy or lactation.

This TCR was recovered from an adult woman with Graves' disease, either hyperthyroidism or ophthalmopathy (not recorded which). The rearrangement links TRBV7-9 to TRBJ2-4; D gene uncertain. Input material: peripheral blood or thyroid tissue (not recorded which). CDR3 sequence: CASSPGLAKNIQYF. Here the CDR3 DNA reads TGTGCCAGCAGCCCAGGTCTAGCCAAAAACATTCAGTACTTC.